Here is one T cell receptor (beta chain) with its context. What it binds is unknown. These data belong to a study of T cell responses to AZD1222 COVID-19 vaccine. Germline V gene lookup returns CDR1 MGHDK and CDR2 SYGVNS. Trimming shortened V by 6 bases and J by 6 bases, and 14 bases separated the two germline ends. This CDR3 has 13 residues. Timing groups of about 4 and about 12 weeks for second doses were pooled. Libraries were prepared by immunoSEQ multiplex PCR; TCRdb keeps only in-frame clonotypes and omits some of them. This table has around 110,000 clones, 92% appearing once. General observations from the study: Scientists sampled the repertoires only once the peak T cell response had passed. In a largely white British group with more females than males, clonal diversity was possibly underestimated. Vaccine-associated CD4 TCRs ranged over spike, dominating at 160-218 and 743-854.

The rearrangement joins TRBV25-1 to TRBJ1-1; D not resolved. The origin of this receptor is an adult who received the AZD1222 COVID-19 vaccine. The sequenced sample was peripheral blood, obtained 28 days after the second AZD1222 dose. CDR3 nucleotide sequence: TGTGCCAGCAGCGTGGTGGGGTTGTCTGAAGCTTTCTTT. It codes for CASSVVGLSEAFF.